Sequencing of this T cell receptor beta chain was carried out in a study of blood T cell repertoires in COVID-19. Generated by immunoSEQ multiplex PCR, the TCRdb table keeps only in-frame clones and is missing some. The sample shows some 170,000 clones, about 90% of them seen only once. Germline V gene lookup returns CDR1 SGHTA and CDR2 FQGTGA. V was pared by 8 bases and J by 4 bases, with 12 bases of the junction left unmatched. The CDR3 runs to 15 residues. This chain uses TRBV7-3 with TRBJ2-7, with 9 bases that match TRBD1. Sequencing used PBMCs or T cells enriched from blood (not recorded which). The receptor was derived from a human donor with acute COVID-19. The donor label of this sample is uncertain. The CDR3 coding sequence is TGTGCCAGCCCGAGGGGGGGACAGGGATCGTACGAGCAGTACTTC. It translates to CASPRGGQGSYEQYF.